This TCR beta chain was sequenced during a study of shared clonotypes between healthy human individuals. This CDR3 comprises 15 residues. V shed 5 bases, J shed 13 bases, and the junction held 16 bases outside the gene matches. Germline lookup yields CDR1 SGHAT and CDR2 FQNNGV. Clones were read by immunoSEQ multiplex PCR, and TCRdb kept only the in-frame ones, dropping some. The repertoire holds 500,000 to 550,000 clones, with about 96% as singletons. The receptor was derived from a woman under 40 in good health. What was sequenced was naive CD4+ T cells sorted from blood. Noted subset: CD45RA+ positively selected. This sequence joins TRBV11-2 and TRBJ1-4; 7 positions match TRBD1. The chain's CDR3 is CASSPKGAAFLGLFF. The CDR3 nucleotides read TGTGCCAGCAGCCCCAAGGGGGCGGCCTTTCTTGGACTGTTTTTT.